This T cell receptor beta chain comes out of a study of CD8+CD57+ T cells in acquired aplastic anemia. Study-level background: The study obtained an average of approximately 2.9 ug of DNA from sorted CD4+ and CD8+ cells. Study results and caveats: Patients and controls shared under 35 CD8+ CDR3 sequences, highly expressed in patients.

Sequenced patients had shown CD8+CD57+ cell expansion by flow cytometry. All participating patients were living with severe acquired aplastic anemia. Germline assignment: CDR1 SEHNR and CDR2 FQNEAQ (reference sequence). The CDR3 loop spans 13 amino acids. Trimming cost V 2 bases and J 4 bases, with 3 bases left between them. This clonotype was seen only a few times. Its antigen remains unknown. According to the study, genomic DNA was the template for TCR beta VDJ and CDR3 profiling. TCRdb itself ran the reads through MiXCR, one entry per CDR3 protein. The sample carries about 150,000 distinct CDR3 sequences, around half recorded once.

Sequences were obtained from sorted CD4+, CD8+, or CD8+CD57+ T cells (not recorded which) from PBMCs. The chain uses TRBV7-9 and TRBJ1-6; D gene unclear. The clonotype originates from a human donor with aplastic anemia. The CDR3: CASSLTYNSPLHF. The CDR3 bases are TGTGCCAGCAGCTTAACATATAATTCACCCCTCCACTTT.